This T cell receptor beta chain emerged from a study of blood T cells in healthy people across ages. The overall study: Through template switching, about one barcoded beta molecule was captured per two T cells, as measured in model experiments. Study-level findings and limits: Unsorted PBMC input precluded a conclusive naive versus antigen-experienced comparison.

Comments on this clonotype: Its antigen is unknown.

Every sample had a minimum of 6.5 million PBMCs isolated. Using a J-beta primer mix together with a sample-barcoded 5' primer, a second PCR was run for roughly 7 to 12 cycles. Template switching added a 12-random-nucleotide identifier to every cDNA molecule. MiXCR, run by TCRdb on the 5' RACE reads, gives a single entry per CDR3 protein. The sample lists over 950,000 distinct CDR3 sequences, under 40% occurring once. The CDR3 spans 14 residues. The V and J ends lost 0 bases and 3 bases respectively, with 6 bases between them. CDR1 is MNHEY and CDR2 is SVGAGI in the germline V gene. The TCR sequence derives from a man aged 18 to 30 in good health. The V call is TRBV6-5, the J call TRBJ1-5; no clear D gene. Sequenced material: blood. The CDR3 region has the DNA TGTGCCAGCAGTTACTCGTACACCAATCAGCCCCAGCATTTT. It is translated as CASSYSYTNQPQHF.